Below are 25 T cell receptor beta chains sequenced from a single sample in a study of blood T cells in healthy people across ages (dated by TCRdb to the mid-2010s). The method was 5' RACE. The listed sequencing device is Illumina HiSeq 2500. A second PCR of about 7 to 12 cycles was run with a J-beta primer mix and a sample-barcoded 5' primer. TCRdb took the public reads, trimmed them with fastp at Q25, ran MiXCR for clone calling and kept in-frame beta chains. Every entry covers one CDR3 protein and lists the most common genes and DNA from its rows. The sample table lists 1.5 million to 2 million distinct CDR3 sequences, about 50% of them with a count of one. The biggest ten clones account for 2.1% of the sample. Sequenced: blood. Receptor source: a middle-aged woman in good health.

This clonotype has ten or more counts. This chain links TRBV5-1 with TRBJ2-3, with D possibly TRBD2 on 6 matching bases. This CDR3 is built from 14 residues. Germline V gene data show CDR1 as SGHRS and CDR2 as YFSETQ. V was trimmed by 2 bases and J by 3 bases, leaving 10 bases between them. The chain's CDR3 is CASSFAGPTDTQYF. The CDR3 DNA reads as TGCGCCAGCAGCTTTGCGGGGCCGACAGATACGCAGTATTTT.

The rearrangement uses TRBV4-3 and TRBJ2-7, with unresolved D. Trimming left V 1 base short and J 7 bases short, with 14 bases between. In germline, CDR1 is LGHNA, CDR2 YSLEER. The CDR3 totals 14 residues. CDR3 in DNA: TGCGCCAGCAGCCAAGGTGCTAGACGGAGTGAGCAGTACTTC. Translating gives CASSQGARRSEQYF.

The V and J genes are TRBV15 and TRBJ2-3; TRBD2 aligns across 7 bases. V lost 6 bases, J lost 0 bases, and 6 bases stayed unmatched. CDR3 length: 15 residues. Germline V lookup: CDR1 LNHNV, CDR2 YYDKDF (reference sequence). The CDR3 here is CATSGTTRSTDTQYF. DNA of the CDR3: TGTGCCACCAGTGGGACTACCAGAAGCACAGATACGCAGTATTTT.

The chain combines TRBV27 with TRBJ1-6; 8 positions match TRBD1. Germline-derived CDR1 and CDR2 are MNHEY and SMNVEV (reference sequence). J was trimmed by 9 bases and V by 4 bases; bases with no gene match: 11. The CDR3 is 16 residues long. In nucleotides, the CDR3 is TGTGCCAGCAGTTCCCCGACCGGACAGGGTGGTTCACCCCTCCACTTT. Its protein product is CASSSPTGQGGSPLHF.

This clonotype showed up just once. This chain joins TRBV5-6 and TRBJ2-5; possibly TRBD2 for D (6 bases). Germline values: CDR1 SGHDT, CDR2 YYEEEE. The V gene lost 4 bases and the J gene lost 11 bases, with 21 bases spanning the gap. The CDR3 consists of 14 residues. The CDR3 sequence: CASSPGDFINEQYF. The CDR3, as DNA: TGTGCCAGCAGCCCCGGGGACTTTATCAATGAGCAGTACTTC. Together with reference TRBV5-6 and TRBJ2-5, the CDR3 gives the full variable domain: DAGVTQSPTHLIKTRGQQVTLRCSPKSGHDTVSWYQQALGQGPQFIFQYYEEEERQRGNFPDRFSGHQFPNYSSELNVNALLLGDSALYLCASSPGDFINEQYFGPGTRLLVL.

The chain carries TRBV20-1 and TRBJ2-3; D not resolved. With 2 bases removed from V and 1 base from J, the gap between germline ends came to 10 bases. Germline V CDR1 and CDR2: DFQATT, SNEGSKA (reference sequence). This CDR3 is 14 amino acids long. The DNA of the CDR3 is TGCAGTGCTAGACACCTGACGGGCACAGATACGCAGTATTTT. Residues: CSARHLTGTDTQYF.

Only a few counts were recorded for this clonotype. The chain carries TRBV20-1 and TRBJ2-4; D is ambiguous. Germline CDR1 is DFQATT and CDR2 is SNEGSKA (reference sequence). Trimming cost V 2 bases and J 0 bases, with 26 bases left between them. There are 20 residues in the CDR3. DNA for the CDR3: TGCAGTGCTAGAAGCCATGGGTGGGTGTTCTCGAACATAGCCAAAAACATTCAGTACTTC. The encoded protein is CSARSHGWVFSNIAKNIQYF.

The CDR3 spells CATSDGTGTFQETQFF. CDR3 nucleotides: TGTGCCACCAGTGATGGGACAGGGACCTTCCAAGAGACCCAGTTCTTC. The chain has TRBV24-1 and TRBJ2-5, with 9 positions matching TRBD1. TRBJ2-1 explains the end of the DNA better; the J call may be wrong. The CDR3 is 16 residues long. Germline V gene data show CDR1 as KGHDR and CDR2 as SFDVKD.

CDR3 residues: CASSYGQGRGKFF. CDR3 coding DNA: TGTGCCAGCAGTTACGGGCAGGGACGGGGCAAGTTCTTC. The rearrangement uses TRBV6-5 and TRBJ2-1; D is possibly TRBD1 or TRBD2 (5 bases each). The CDR3 covers 13 residues. Germline assignment: CDR1 MNHEY and CDR2 SVGAGI. Between the trimmed V and J ends, which lost 2 bases and 14 bases, there was a span of 16 bases.

This chain connects TRBV10-3 to TRBJ2-7; 7 bases line up with TRBD1. The CDR3 totals 15 residues. From germline, CDR1 is ENHRY and CDR2 SYGVKD. Trimming took 10 bases from V and 7 from J; bases not matched to a gene: 19. The CDR3 DNA reads as TGTGCCACCGCCGGACAGGACCAAACCTACAATGAGCAGTACTTC. Its protein product is CATAGQDQTYNEQYF.

This clonotype has a handful of counts. The rearrangement uses TRBV12-3 or TRBV12-4 and TRBJ2-5, with D perhaps TRBD1 (5 bases). Deletions cut 2 bases from V and 11 bases from J, with 15 bases between. This CDR3 spans 13 amino acids. The CDR3 sequence is CASSLRGYNEQYF. The CDR3 nucleotides read TGTGCCAGCAGTTTAAGGGGATACAATGAGCAGTACTTC.

This sequence joins TRBV5-6 and TRBJ2-7; possible D gene TRBD2, 6 bases. Trimming took off 2 bases at V and 5 bases at J, with 11 bases between the two ends. Germline lookup yields CDR1 SGHDT and CDR2 YYEEEE. The CDR3 runs to 13 residues. The CDR3 loop is CASSFGGVNEQYF. DNA for the CDR3: TGTGCCAGCAGCTTCGGCGGGGTCAACGAGCAGTACTTC.

The rearrangement uses TRBV2 and TRBJ2-3; 7 bases line up with TRBD2. Per germline, CDR1 SNHLY and CDR2 FYNNEI. V was pared by 7 bases and J by 1 base, with 2 bases of the junction left unmatched. The CDR3 consists of 13 residues. CDR3 nucleotides: TGTGCCAGCATCGCGGGGGGCACAGATACGCAGTATTTT. This translates into CASIAGGTDTQYF.

Here the CDR3 DNA reads TGCGCCAGCAGCGTTAGGGGGACACTAGAGACCCAGTACTTC. Its protein product is CASSVRGTLETQYF. This chain joins TRBV5-1 and TRBJ2-5; a weak D match, TRBD1 (6 bases). The CDR3 loop spans 14 amino acids. Germline values: CDR1 SGHRS, CDR2 YFSETQ. V lost 4 bases and J lost 4, with 14 bases in between.

The V gene is TRBV2, the J gene TRBJ2-3; the match to TRBD1 covers 10 bases. This CDR3 is built from 12 residues. Per germline, CDR1 SNHLY and CDR2 FYNNEI. The DNA of the CDR3 is TGTTCTGAGGGACAGGGGACAGATACGCAGTATTTT. This translates into CSEGQGTDTQYF.

The rearrangement uses TRBV10-3 and TRBJ2-7, with TRBD2 identical over 12 bases. V was pared by 3 bases and J by 12 bases, with 18 bases of the junction left unmatched. Germline CDR1 ENHRY, CDR2 SYGVKD. CDR3 length: 17 residues. For the CDR3, the DNA is TGTGCCATCAGTGAATGGGGACTAGCGGGTACGGCCTCCATTCGGTACTTC. This gives the protein CAISEWGLAGTASIRYF.

The chain is built from TRBV2 and TRBJ1-2, with 7 positions matching TRBD1. J lost 3 bases, V lost 7 bases, and 11 bases had no gene match. CDR3 size: 15 residues. Germline CDR1 SNHLY, CDR2 FYNNEI. As DNA, the CDR3 is TGTGCCAGCACCCCGAGACAGGGCGGTCACTATGGCTACACCTTC. It codes for CASTPRQGGHYGYTF.

Here the CDR3 reads CASSLEGQGYQPQHF. CDR3 nucleotide sequence: TGCGCCAGCAGCTTGGAGGGACAGGGGTACCAGCCCCAGCATTTT. The chain is built from TRBV5-1 and TRBJ1-5, with TRBD1 matching 10 bases. Germline V CDR1 and CDR2: SGHRS, YFSETQ. Trimming cost V 0 bases and J 7 bases; bases outside gene matches: 4. The CDR3 sequence is 15 residues long.

The chain employs TRBV5-8 and TRBJ2-1, with D tentatively TRBD1 (7 bases). CDR1 and CDR2 from the germline V gene are SGHTS and YDEGEE. CDR3 length: 14 amino acids. V was pared by 5 bases and J by 4 bases, with 13 bases between. This CDR3 reads CASREGTAYNEQFF. In nucleotides, the CDR3 is TGTGCCAGCAGGGAGGGGACAGCATACAATGAGCAGTTCTTC.

The chain is built from TRBV5-6 and TRBJ2-7; 9 nucleotides line up with TRBD1. CDR1 SGHDT and CDR2 YYEEEE come from the germline V gene. CDR3 length: 17 residues. V trimming: 1 base; J trimming: 1 base; junction bases outside the gene matches: 9. Here the CDR3 reads CASSLPNRGRRSYEQYF. The CDR3 nucleotides read TGTGCCAGCAGCTTGCCCAACAGGGGGCGCAGGTCCTACGAGCAGTACTTC.

The CDR3 bases are TGCAGTGCTGACCCGAGGGACAATGAGCAGTTCTTC. Encoded protein: CSADPRDNEQFF. V is TRBV20-1 and J is TRBJ2-1, with a tentative D call TRBD2 (5 bases). Trimming pared 5 bases from V and 5 bases from J, leaving 10 bases between. Germline V gives CDR1 DFQATT, CDR2 SNEGSKA (reference sequence). This CDR3 contains 12 residues.

The chain combines TRBV20-1 with TRBJ1-2, with 7 bases identical to TRBD1. The CDR3 spans 18 residues. Unmatched junction bases numbered 22, after V lost 6 bases and J lost 3 bases. Germline CDR1 DFQATT, CDR2 SNEGSKA (reference sequence). As DNA, the CDR3 is TGCAGTGCCCGCCCCACCTTAGACAGGGCCCCTACACACTATGGCTACACCTTC. It specifies CSARPTLDRAPTHYGYTF.

At least ten counts were recorded for this clonotype. The gene calls are TRBV5-1 and TRBJ2-4; TRBD1 matches 8 bases. V dropped 4 bases and J dropped 9; count of bases not matched to a gene: 9. Germline CDR1 SGHRS, CDR2 YFSETQ. The CDR3 is 14 amino acids. The CDR3 sequence: CASSPSPDRGIQYF. Here the CDR3 DNA reads TGCGCCAGCAGCCCCTCCCCTGACAGGGGCATTCAGTACTTC.

The chain employs TRBV11-2 and TRBJ2-2; D uncertain. Trimming cost V 7 bases and J 3 bases, with 12 bases left between them. The germline V gene encodes CDR1 SGHAT and CDR2 FQNNGV. The CDR3 has 14 residues. The CDR3 spells CASIFRWDTGELFF. DNA of the CDR3: TGTGCCAGCATATTTCGTTGGGACACCGGGGAGCTGTTTTTT.

As for this clonotype: The junction shows a germline mismatch at one end, possibly a read error. The chain combines TRBV2 with TRBJ2-1, with TRBD2 as a possible D gene (6 bases). Germline V gives CDR1 SNHLY, CDR2 FYNNEI. The CDR3 runs 15 residues. The CDR3 region has the DNA TGTGCCAGCAGTCAGCGGGCACTCTCCTACAACGAGCAGTTCTTC. As protein: CASSQRALSYNEQFF. Full variable domain (missing parts from reference TRBV2 and TRBJ2-1): EPEVTQTPSHQVTQMGQEVILRCVPISNHLYFYWYRQILGQKVEFLVSFYNNEISEKSEIFDDQFSVERPDGSNFTLKIRSTKLEDSAMYFCASSQRALSYNEQFFGPGTRLTVL.